This note documents a single TCR beta chain sequence. This entry belongs to a study of blood T cells in healthy people across ages. The authors ran a second PCR of about 6 to 11 cycles using a sample-barcoded 5' primer and a J-beta primer mix. MiXCR, run by TCRdb on the 5' RACE reads, gives a single entry per CDR3 protein. The sample has around 1,000,000 distinct CDR3 sequences; 20% to 25% are singletons. Isolated per sample were at least 7 million PBMCs. This same sample was also taken into another study, of T cells of mothers and their children. According to that study: For unrelated pairs as for related ones, thymic selection shapes TCR recombination output similarly. Related mother-child pairs shared slightly more overlap than unrelated pairs, but the difference was non-significant.

The receptor was isolated from a girl aged 2 to 10 in good health. Material: blood.

The CDR3 DNA reads TGTGCCAGCAGTTTATCGAGGGGGCGACCAGAGACCCAGTACTTC. It translates to CASSLSRGRPETQYF. V usage is TRBV27 and J usage is TRBJ2-5, with 7 bases aligning to TRBD1. This CDR3 is 15 amino acids long. Trimming took 0 bases from V and 4 from J; bases not matched to a gene: 5. CDR1 MNHEY and CDR2 SMNVEV come from the germline V gene (reference sequence).